One and the same sample provided the 14 T cell receptor beta chains below, sequenced in a study of immune heterogeneity within non-small cell lung tumors. Multiplex PCR relied on 32 V and 13 J primers to amplify TCR beta CDR3. TCRdb processed the multiplex PCR reads anew with MiXCR; each CDR3 protein has one entry. The sample has 8,500 to 13,000 distinct CDR3 sequences, 25% to 30% seen once. Bulk tumor genomic DNA served as template, at roughly 600 ng per sample. Surgical sampling yielded several biopsies per primary tumor (spaced far apart). Patients underwent curative surgery for non-small cell lung cancer (untreated and newly diagnosed). The sample was lung tumor tissue. The receptors originated from a man in his fifties or sixties with non-small cell lung cancer.

This clonotype has more than one count but fewer than ten. The V and J genes are TRBV7-9 and TRBJ1-3; a possible D gene is TRBD1 (5 bases). V was cut by 10 bases and J by 7 bases, with 14 bases left in between. The CDR3 consists of 12 residues. Germline CDR1 reads SEHNR; CDR2 reads FQNEAQ (reference sequence). CDR3 residues: CATRLEGNTIYF. Written as DNA, the CDR3 is TGTGCCACCAGACTCGAGGGGAACACCATATATTTT.

This chain joins TRBV7-2 and TRBJ1-1, with 7 positions matching TRBD1. Trimming at V came to 3 bases and at J to 0 bases, leaving 1 base not matched to a gene. Germline CDR1 reads SGHTA; CDR2 reads FQGNSA. The CDR3 extends over 14 amino acids. CDR3 nucleotides: TGTGCCAGCAGCTTTGGGACAGTGAACACTGAAGCTTTCTTT. This encodes CASSFGTVNTEAFF.

J is TRBJ1-3 and V is TRBV7-6; D is unclear. The CDR3 extends over 15 amino acids. Germline V CDR1 and CDR2: SGHVS, FNYEAQ. With 2 bases removed from V and 2 bases from J, the gap between germline ends came to 10 bases. CDR3 sequence: CASSLSREPGNTIYF. CDR3 DNA: TGTGCCAGCAGCTTATCCCGTGAACCTGGAAACACCATATATTTT.

In its sample, this clonotype was seen a few times. This chain links TRBV4-2 with TRBJ2-1, with 9 bases aligning to TRBD2. CDR1 is LGHNA and CDR2 is YNFKEQ in the germline V gene. The trim removed 0 bases at V and 0 bases at J, leaving 0 bases unmatched. This CDR3 comprises 16 residues. This CDR3 reads CASSQETSGSYNEQFF. DNA for the CDR3: TGTGCCAGCAGCCAAGAGACTAGCGGCTCCTACAATGAGCAGTTCTTC.

As to this clonotype: A much larger clone is a single base away; this may be a read error. The J gene is TRBJ1-5, the V gene TRBV7-8; no firm D call. Germline V gene data show CDR1 as SGHVS and CDR2 as FQNEAQ. Trimming pared 2 bases from V and 0 bases from J, leaving 17 bases between. There are 18 residues in the CDR3. CDR3 coding DNA: TGTGCCAGCAGCTTAAGCATGAGGGCGATCTATAGCAATCAGCCCCAGCATTTT. Translated, it gives CASSLSMRAIYSNQPQHF.

This clonotype was observed a handful of times. The chain carries TRBV29-1 and TRBJ2-2, with a possible D match to TRBD2 (6 bases). The V gene's germline CDR1 is SQVTM and CDR2 ANQGSEA. The CDR3 is 13 amino acids. The germline V and J ends were trimmed by 6 bases and 5 bases, with 13 bases remaining between them. The CDR3 sequence: CSVAATSTGELFF. CDR3 sequence (DNA): TGCAGCGTCGCTGCGACTAGTACCGGGGAGCTGTTTTTT.

Regarding this clonotype: One junction end disagrees with the germline gene, perhaps due to a read error. The chain uses TRBV6-1 and TRBJ1-1, with a weak D call TRBD1 (5 bases). The CDR3 runs 13 residues. Germline assignment: CDR1 MNHNS and CDR2 SASEGT. CDR3 sequence: CASTVRGYTEASF. CDR3 sequence (DNA): TGTGCCAGCACCGTCCGGGGCTACACTGAAGCTTCCTTT.

This clonotype is deemed medium-sized. The chain links TRBV30 to TRBJ1-1; D may be TRBD1 (6 bases). Germline lookup yields CDR1 GTSNPN and CDR2 SVGIG (reference sequence). Trimming cost V 4 bases and J 3 bases, with 15 bases left between them. The CDR3 has 14 amino acids. CDR3 DNA: TGTGCCTGGACTGGGCGGGGGCGATACACTGAAGCTTTCTTT. It codes for CAWTGRGRYTEAFF.

By share of the sample, this clonotype is medium-sized. The chain joins TRBV6-9 to TRBJ1-1, with D perhaps TRBD1 (6 bases). CDR3 length: 17 residues. Looked up from germline, CDR1 is MNHGY and CDR2 is SVAAGI. The ends were cut back, 1 base at V and 0 bases at J, with 15 bases in the middle. The CDR3 protein is CASSYYGGQNMNTEAFF. The CDR3 nucleotides are TGTGCCAGCAGTTATTATGGAGGACAGAACATGAACACTGAAGCTTTCTTT.

In its sample, this clonotype was seen many times. CDR3 protein: CSGDSNYGYTF. The CDR3, as DNA: TGCAGTGGGGACAGTAACTATGGCTACACCTTC. This rearrangement joins TRBV20-1 to TRBJ1-2; TRBD1 matches at 7 bases. The J segment lost 1 base and the V segment lost 7 bases, leaving 0 bases of the junction unmatched. Looked up from germline, CDR1 is DFQATT and CDR2 is SNEGSKA (reference sequence). The CDR3 is 11 amino acids.

This clonotype was seen only once. With a much larger clone just one base away, this may be a read error. This chain links TRBV12-3 or TRBV12-4 with TRBJ1-6; no reliable D call. This CDR3 region has 13 residues. Here the CDR3 DNA reads TGTGCCAGCAGTTGGCGAGACAATTCACCCCTCTACTTT. Its protein is CASSWRDNSPLYF.

In this sample, this clonotype is medium-sized. V is TRBV6-1 and J is TRBJ2-7; the match to TRBD1 covers 8 bases. This CDR3 has 13 residues. Per germline, CDR1 MNHNS and CDR2 SASEGT. The V and J ends lost 10 bases and 5 bases, in that order; junction bases with no gene match: 10. The CDR3 region is CATHDRTGNEQYF. The CDR3 coding sequence is TGTGCCACCCATGACAGGACAGGGAACGAGCAGTACTTC.

By sample share, this clonotype is medium-sized (0.01 to 0.1%). This chain joins TRBV28 and TRBJ1-2, with D perhaps matching TRBD1 (5 bases). Germline V gives CDR1 MDHEN, CDR2 SYDVKM. The V end was cut by 4 bases, the J end by 3 bases, with 15 bases between. The CDR3 is made up of 15 amino acids. The CDR3: CASSSHSTADYGYTF. The CDR3 nucleotides are TGTGCCAGCAGTTCCCACTCGACAGCCGACTATGGCTACACCTTC.

This clonotype was counted at least ten times. This rearrangement joins TRBV12-3 or TRBV12-4 to TRBJ1-4; possible D gene TRBD1, 5 bases. The CDR3 length is 13 residues. The ends were cut back, 7 bases at V and 6 bases at J, with 12 bases in the middle. The CDR3 here is CASTVDRHEKLFF. The DNA of the CDR3 is TGTGCCAGCACCGTAGACAGACATGAAAAACTGTTTTTT.